This T cell receptor (beta chain) was observed in a study of technical replicates of blood from a handful of donors. Produced via immunoSEQ multiplex PCR; TCRdb's table is partial and in-frame only. In the table there are approximately 59,000 clones, approximately 83% of which are singletons. The V and J ends lost 3 bases and 0 bases respectively, with 9 bases between them. The CDR3 spans 15 residues. CDR1 and CDR2 from the germline V gene are MNHEY and SMNVEV (reference sequence). This TCR came from a human donor in good health. Some clones in this sample may be carry-over from other donors' samples. V and J are TRBV27 and TRBJ2-1, with D uncertain. Sequenced: PBMCs. CDR3 protein: CASSFAPSSYNEQFF. CDR3 nucleotide sequence: TGTGCCAGCAGTTTCGCGCCGAGCTCCTACAATGAGCAGTTCTTC.